What follows is one T cell receptor beta chain and its context. Antigen specificity is unknown. Germline CDR1 reads DFQATT; CDR2 reads SNEGSKA (reference sequence). Trimming stripped 7 bases from V and 3 bases from J, with 10 bases between. The CDR3 spans 11 residues. These data come from a study of Ad26.COV2.S vaccination and SARS-CoV-2 variants. Study results and caveats: Reportedly, spike-specific CD8+ and CD4+ T cell responses achieved substantial breadth once vaccination had taken place. Vaccine and placebo groups showed comparable non-spike TCR breadth.

Profiling relied on immunoSEQ multiplex PCR, and the TCRdb table lists in-frame clones only, not all of them. Seen here are some 350,000 clones, 92% observed once, and the top ten hold about 3.9%. Sequencing used peripheral blood, obtained after recovery from COVID-19. This clonotype originated in a human donor who had recovered from COVID-19. The V and J genes are TRBV20-1 and TRBJ2-7; D possibly corresponds to TRBD1 (5 bases). CDR3 amino acids: CSGQYGYEQYF. CDR3 nucleotide sequence: TGCAGTGGACAGTATGGCTACGAGCAGTACTTC.